This T cell receptor beta chain was found in a study of blood T cells in healthy people across ages. For the second PCR, which ran for roughly 7 to 11 cycles, a sample-barcoded 5' primer and a J-beta primer mix were used. Each cDNA was tagged by a template-switch adaptor containing 12 random nucleotides. TCRdb processed the 5' RACE reads anew with MiXCR; each CDR3 protein has one entry. The sample has about 570,000 distinct CDR3 sequences; about 27% are singletons. Germline V CDR1 and CDR2: KGHSH, LQKENI. V lost 2 bases, J lost 12 bases, and 14 bases lay in between. CDR3 length: 12 residues. The same data also contributed to another study, on T cells of mothers and their children.

The TCR was taken from a boy younger than 10 in good health. What was sequenced was blood. The J gene is TRBJ2-7, the V gene TRBV18, with D perhaps TRBD1 (5 bases). CDR3 residues: CASSPNFQGRYF. The CDR3 nucleotides are TGTGCCAGCTCACCAAATTTCCAGGGAAGGTACTTC.